This T cell receptor (beta chain) was observed in a study of regulatory T cells in long-lasting Graves disease. After removal of 4 bases from V and 2 bases from J, the junction contained 3 bases not matched to a gene. Germline V gene sequence: CDR1 SGHTA, CDR2 FQGNSA. There are 14 residues in the CDR3. HTBI primers from iRepertoire and Arm-PCR of CDR3 regions yielded the TCR beta libraries. Each CDR3 protein gets one entry after TCRdb re-called the multiplex PCR reads with MiXCR. Of roughly 400,000 distinct CDR3 sequences listed, under 25% were seen once; the top ten hold 20% to 25%. As to time point: persistent/refractory GD, antithyroid drugs over 5 years with positive TRAb. Making the TCR library involved RNA that had been extracted from PBMCs.

The sequence came from a female donor with Graves disease. V gene TRBV7-2 combines with J gene TRBJ2-3; TRBD1 aligns across 7 bases. The sample in question was peripheral blood mononuclear cells (PBMCs), obtained when the disease was refractory, from a patient treated with antithyroid drugs. CDR3 DNA: TGTGCCAGCAGCTGGGGACAGAACACAGATACGCAGTATTTT. It specifies CASSWGQNTDTQYF.